The next 24 T cell receptor beta chains were all read from a single sample in a study of shared clonotypes between healthy human individuals. The assay was immunoSEQ multiplex PCR, and TCRdb's table has in-frame clones only and misses some. The table has about 1.5 million clones, approximately 98% seen once. The sequenced material came from naive CD4+ T cells sorted from blood. This sample's subset: CD45RA+ positively selected. Source of these receptors: a man between 25 and 39 years old in good health.

CDR3 sequence (DNA): TGCGCCAGCAGCCGACAACAGGGATATGAAGCTTTCTTT. It yields the protein CASSRQQGYEAFF. The J gene is TRBJ1-1, the V gene TRBV4-3; D is possibly TRBD1 (6 bases). This CDR3 spans 13 amino acids. Trimming removed 4 bases at V and 7 bases at J, with 13 bases between. Germline V gene data show CDR1 as LGHNA and CDR2 as YSLEER.

The chain employs TRBV30 and TRBJ1-2; D call uncertain. V was shortened by 3 bases and J by 9 bases, with 11 bases between the two germline ends. The CDR3 is 11 amino acids. Germline V lookup: CDR1 GTSNPN, CDR2 SVGIG (reference sequence). The CDR3 coding sequence is TGTGCCTGGAGCCGAGAGTGGAGCTACACCTTC. Translated: CAWSREWSYTF.

The J gene is TRBJ2-7, the V gene TRBV10-3; 7 nucleotides align to TRBD1. The CDR3 has 17 amino acids. Germline V CDR1 and CDR2: ENHRY, SYGVKD. Losses at the gene ends were 5 bases for V and 2 bases for J; bases not matched to a gene: 15. CDR3 protein: CAISQQFRQGPTYEQYF. The CDR3, as DNA: TGTGCCATCAGTCAACAATTTAGACAGGGCCCCACCTACGAGCAGTACTTC.

This chain connects TRBV7-6 to TRBJ2-5, with 9 bases aligning to TRBD2. This CDR3 is 16 amino acids long. CDR1 SGHVS and CDR2 FNYEAQ come from the germline V gene. V lost 1 base, J lost 7 bases, and 10 bases stayed unmatched. The CDR3 sequence is CASSLEVAGGPVTQYF. The DNA of the CDR3 is TGTGCCAGCAGCTTAGAAGTCGCGGGAGGGCCTGTGACCCAGTACTTC.

This rearrangement joins TRBV9 to TRBJ2-5; the D gene is possibly TRBD2 (6 bases). Germline V gene sequence: CDR1 SGDLS, CDR2 YYNGEE. The V and J ends lost 0 bases and 5 bases respectively, with 14 bases between them. The CDR3 loop spans 15 amino acids. CDR3 in amino acids: CASSVGQGGWETQYF. CDR3 in DNA: TGTGCCAGCAGCGTAGGCCAGGGAGGTTGGGAGACCCAGTACTTC.

The rearrangement uses TRBV6-5 and TRBJ2-3, with D possibly being TRBD2 (5 bases). Trimming removed 8 bases from V and 2 bases from J, with 11 bases in between. Looked up from germline, CDR1 is MNHEY and CDR2 is SVGAGI. The CDR3 runs to 13 residues. CDR3 in DNA: TGTGCCAGCCATACCGGGGACACAGATACGCAGTATTTT. Translation: CASHTGDTDTQYF.

V and J are TRBV4-1 and TRBJ1-5, with D maybe TRBD1 (6 bases). This CDR3 is built from 15 residues. Germline CDR1 is MGHRA and CDR2 is YSYEKL. Between the trimmed V and J ends, which lost 2 bases and 0 bases, there was a span of 8 bases. The CDR3 sequence is CASSQHRDSNQPQHF. CDR3 in DNA: TGCGCCAGCAGCCAACACAGGGATAGCAATCAGCCCCAGCATTTT.

This clone has a single count. This CDR3 is also generated by other DNA sequences in the sample. J is TRBJ2-5 and V is TRBV5-1; D perhaps matches TRBD2 (5 bases). The CDR3 totals 13 residues. V gave up 3 bases and J gave up 3 bases, with 9 bases separating them. The germline CDR1 and CDR2 sequences are SGHRS and YFSETQ. CDR3 in amino acids: CASSSTGKETQYF. CDR3 in DNA: TGCGCCAGCAGCTCGACCGGGAAAGAGACCCAGTACTTC.

The chain recombines TRBV29-1 with TRBJ1-4, with D possibly TRBD1 on 5 matching bases. The CDR3 is made up of 14 amino acids. Germline V CDR1 and CDR2: SQVTM, ANQGSEA. The V end lost 4 bases, the J end lost 2 bases, and 11 bases lay between the germline ends. The CDR3 DNA follows: TGCAGCGTTGCAGGGTCCGCCACTAATGAAAAACTGTTTTTT. Protein: CSVAGSATNEKLFF.

The chain couples TRBV21-1 to TRBJ2-7; TRBD1, the table's D call, lacks a check against the DNA. TRBV21-1 is a recognized pseudogene. The CDR3 has 17 residues. This CDR3 is CASSHTSRDRPNHEQYF. CDR3 nucleotide sequence: TGTGCCAGCAGCCATACATCCCGGGACAGGCCAAACCACGAGCAGTACTTC.

CDR3 residues: CASSLWGGSGEQYF. In nucleotides, the CDR3 is TGCGCCAGCAGCCTGTGGGGGGGGTCGGGCGAGCAGTACTTC. This chain links TRBV4-3 with TRBJ2-7; 7 positions agree with TRBD2. Germline V gene sequence: CDR1 LGHNA, CDR2 YSLEER. CDR3 length: 14 residues. The trim removed 4 bases at V and 6 bases at J, leaving 9 bases unmatched.

CDR3 residues: CASRQRLAGTDTQYF. For the CDR3, the DNA is TGTGCCAGCAGGCAGAGACTAGCTGGCACAGATACGCAGTATTTT. The chain combines TRBV7-2 with TRBJ2-3; 7 bases match TRBD2. CDR1 is SGHTA, CDR2 FQGNSA, per germline. V was clipped by 6 bases and J by 1 base; unmatched bases: 7. The CDR3 runs to 15 residues.

The V gene is TRBV4-2, the J gene TRBJ2-7; 10 bases line up with TRBD2. This CDR3 has 17 amino acids. V trimming: 7 bases; J trimming: 4 bases; junction bases outside the gene matches: 16. The germline CDR1 and CDR2 sequences are LGHNA and YNFKEQ. CDR3 sequence: CASTRGIAGGVSYEQYF. The CDR3 coding sequence is TGTGCCAGCACCAGAGGGATAGCGGGAGGAGTCAGTTACGAGCAGTACTTC.

The V and J genes are TRBV10-3 and TRBJ2-7; D is ambiguous. Germline lookup yields CDR1 ENHRY and CDR2 SYGVKD. The V gene lost 3 bases and the J gene lost 3 bases, with 9 bases spanning the gap. The CDR3 runs to 13 residues. The CDR3 DNA reads as TGTGCCATCAGTGACCTACAGATCTACGAGCAGTACTTC. Residues: CAISDLQIYEQYF.

V is TRBV6-4 and J is TRBJ2-7, with a weak D call TRBD1 (5 bases). Between the trimmed V and J ends, which lost 3 bases and 6 bases, there was a span of 18 bases. The CDR3 spans 15 residues. Germline V CDR1 and CDR2: MRHNA, SNTAGT. The CDR3 DNA reads as TGTGCCAGCAGTGAGGCAGGGAAACCCATACGCGAGCAGTACTTC. It yields the protein CASSEAGKPIREQYF.

The chain has TRBV10-3 and TRBJ2-7; TRBD2 matches 10 bases. Germline lookup yields CDR1 ENHRY and CDR2 SYGVKD. The CDR3 is 16 residues long. Trimming took 0 bases from V and 7 from J; bases not matched to a gene: 9. The DNA for the CDR3 is TGTGCCATCAGTGAGTCCTGGGCTAGCGGGAGCTATGAGCAGTACTTC. It specifies CAISESWASGSYEQYF.

The rearrangement joins TRBV10-3 to TRBJ1-5; 10 nucleotides align to TRBD1. Germline CDR1 reads ENHRY; CDR2 reads SYGVKD. The V and J ends lost 5 bases and 7 bases, in that order; junction bases with no gene match: 5. The CDR3 covers 14 residues. The CDR3 spells CAISKTGGGQPQHF. The CDR3 DNA sequence: TGTGCCATCAGTAAGACAGGGGGCGGACAGCCCCAGCATTTT.

The V call is TRBV11-2, the J call TRBJ2-1; TRBD1 might be the D (7 bases). CDR1 and CDR2 from the germline V gene are SGHAT and FQNNGV. The CDR3 runs 13 residues. Trimming stripped 5 bases from V and 7 bases from J, with 12 bases between. The CDR3: CASSVSGGNEQFF. The CDR3 region has the DNA TGTGCCAGCAGCGTTTCAGGGGGGAATGAGCAGTTCTTC. Complete variable domain (other parts from reference TRBV11-2 and TRBJ2-1): EAGVAQSPRYKIIEKRQSVAFWCNPISGHATLYWYQQILGQGPKLLIQFQNNGVVDDSQLPKDRFSAERLKGVDSTLKIQPAKLEDSAVYLCASSVSGGNEQFFGPGTRLTVL.

This chain joins TRBV7-2 and TRBJ2-4; 16 bases match TRBD2. The CDR3 extends over 16 amino acids. Germline assignment: CDR1 SGHTA and CDR2 FQGNSA. V lost 5 bases to trimming and J lost 7 bases; unmatched junction nucleotides: 5. The CDR3 region has the DNA TGTGCCAGCAGCCTGGGACTAGCGGGAGGGCCGAACATTCAGTACTTC. Translating it yields CASSLGLAGGPNIQYF.

To note about this clone: Other DNA sequences in the sample encode the same CDR3. The gene calls are TRBV5-1 and TRBJ2-7; D is possibly TRBD1 or TRBD2 (5 bases each). Germline CDR1 reads SGHRS; CDR2 reads YFSETQ. This CDR3 is built from 14 residues. V lost 3 bases and J 2 bases, leaving 12 bases between the germline ends. In DNA, the CDR3 is TGCGCCAGCAGCTCCTCGGGACGGACCTACGAGCAGTACTTC. Translation: CASSSSGRTYEQYF.

The CDR3 protein is CASSKPNPNTQYF. CDR3 bases: TGTGCCAGTAGTAAACCCAACCCAAATACGCAGTATTTT. The rearrangement uses TRBV19 and TRBJ2-3; the D is unclear. The CDR3 consists of 13 residues. Germline loops: CDR1 LNHDA, CDR2 SQIVND (reference sequence). Between the trimmed V and J ends, which lost 4 bases and 7 bases, there was a span of 12 bases.

The chain has TRBV6-1 and TRBJ2-1; D is unresolved. The CDR3 consists of 13 residues. Germline values: CDR1 MNHNS, CDR2 SASEGT. The V gene lost 3 bases and the J gene lost 5 bases, with 8 bases spanning the gap. CDR3 DNA sequence: TGTGCCAGCAGTGATCGCAGCGACAATGAGCAGTTCTTC. Its translation is CASSDRSDNEQFF.

This clone appeared once. V gene TRBV9 combines with J gene TRBJ2-3, with D tentatively TRBD2 (6 bases). The CDR3 runs to 19 residues. Germline V gene lookup returns CDR1 SGDLS and CDR2 YYNGEE. Trimming stripped 0 bases from V and 4 bases from J, with 24 bases between. The CDR3, as DNA: TGTGCCAGCAGCGTAGCTACGAAGGTGGGAGGACTTGAATCAGATACGCAGTATTTT. Translating gives CASSVATKVGGLESDTQYF.

CDR3 in DNA: TGTGCCAGCTCACCAAGAGCCAGAGCTAAGACCTACGAGCAGTACTTC. This sequence encodes CASSPRARAKTYEQYF. The rearrangement links TRBV18 to TRBJ2-7; D unclear. The germline gives CDR1 KGHSH, CDR2 LQKENI. Trimming took 2 bases from V and 2 from J, leaving 16 bases between them. The CDR3 sequence is 16 residues long.